The source of this TCR beta chain is a study of T cell repertoires in ileal Crohn's disease. Turning to this clone: Its antigen is not known.

Study findings and constraints: The median delay to postoperative endoscopy was about 7.4 months. Clonal expansions were more frequent in active smokers than non-smokers at surgery.

The CDR3 length is 15 residues. Germline lookup yields CDR1 MNHNS and CDR2 SASEGT. Germline trimming cut 8 bases from V and 0 bases from J; bases unmatched to any gene: 6. TCRB immunosequencing input was roughly 490 nanograms of biopsy DNA per sample. TCRdb's copy holds only in-frame clones and misses some; the assay was immunoSEQ multiplex PCR. The data contain 6,500 to 8,000 clones, roughly 80% of them singletons. The time point is: neoterminal ileum biopsy at postoperative endoscopy, about 6 months after surgery. The sample consisted of ileal tissue. The chain employs TRBV6-1 and TRBJ2-2; 7 nucleotides agree with TRBD1. The source of this sequence is an adult with Crohn's disease. The chain's CDR3 is CASSTTGTNTGELFF. The CDR3 coding sequence is TGTGCCAGCTCAACGACAGGGACGAACACCGGGGAGCTGTTTTTT.